This T cell receptor beta chain appears in the sequencing data of a study of PD-1 blockade in classical Hodgkin lymphoma. CDR3 length equals 16 residues. The V gene lost 5 bases and the J gene lost 6 bases, with 20 bases spanning the gap. In germline, CDR1 is MDHEN, CDR2 SYDVKM. Using immunoSEQ multiplex PCR, the repertoire was profiled, and TCRdb retains in-frame clones only, with some absent. This table holds 84,000 or so clones, around nine tenths found once. All trial patients relapsed after autologous stem cell transplantation. The chain has TRBV28 and TRBJ2-1, with D perhaps matching TRBD1 (5 bases). The sample was peripheral blood mononuclear cells (PBMCs), taken before the second cycle of nivolumab. The receptor was derived from a human donor with classical Hodgkin lymphoma. CDR3: CASSLPTAGISNEQFF. The CDR3, as DNA: TGTGCCAGCAGTCTGCCGACGGCAGGGATCAGCAATGAGCAGTTCTTC.